Below are 8 T cell receptor beta chains sequenced from a single sample in a study of CD8 T cells in Susac syndrome. An input of about 0.5 to 1 ug of RNA was subjected to reverse transcription using random hexamers. A single record per CDR3 protein comes from TCRdb applying MiXCR to the immunoSEQ multiplex PCR reads. Altogether approximately 190,000 distinct CDR3 sequences are present, approximately 93% being singletons, with the ten largest covering 0.095% to 0.12%. Material for sequencing was CD4+ T cells from PBMCs. The receptors here all came from a human donor in good health.

The rearrangement uses TRBV28 and TRBJ2-7, with D unresolved. Per the germline V gene, CDR1 is MDHEN and CDR2 is SYDVKM. This CDR3 region has 12 residues. V was cut by 4 bases and J by 2 bases, with 6 bases left in between. Here the CDR3 DNA reads TGTGCCAGCAGTTCGTCCACCTACGAGCAGTACGTC. It codes for CASSSSTYEQYV.

The chain recombines TRBV29-1 with TRBJ2-1; D may correspond to TRBD1 or TRBD2 (5 bases each). In germline, CDR1 is SQVTM, CDR2 ANQGSEA. The CDR3 totals 14 residues. Trimming left V 3 bases short and J 0 bases short, with 9 bases between. The CDR3 DNA is TGCAGCGTTGAGGGACCGAGCTCCTACAATGAGCAGTTCTTC. Protein product: CSVEGPSSYNEQFF.

The chain employs TRBV19 and TRBJ2-6; TRBD1 matches at 9 bases. The CDR3 covers 17 residues. V trimming: 5 bases; J trimming: 3 bases; junction bases outside the gene matches: 8. The germline V gene encodes CDR1 LNHDA and CDR2 SQIVND (reference sequence). DNA of the CDR3: TGTGCCAGTAGTTCGCCACAGGGGGCAGTTGGGGCCAACGTCCTGACTTTC. It specifies CASSSPQGAVGANVLTF.

The chain uses TRBV6-2 or TRBV6-3 and TRBJ1-6; D is perhaps TRBD1 (5 bases). The CDR3 length is 15 residues. Germline V gives CDR1 MNHEY, CDR2 SVGEGT. V was pared by 6 bases and J by 6 bases, with 15 bases between. CDR3 protein: CASRWGLSINSPLHF. CDR3 nucleotides: TGTGCCAGCAGATGGGGACTCAGCATTAATTCACCCCTCCACTTT.

This chain links TRBV7-9 with TRBJ2-5; 9 bases are a match to TRBD1. Germline trimming cut 4 bases from V and 4 bases from J; bases unmatched to any gene: 7. CDR3 size: 15 residues. CDR1 SEHNR and CDR2 FQNEAQ come from the germline V gene (reference sequence). CDR3 region: CASSWGQGQGETQYF. CDR3 DNA: TGTGCCAGCAGCTGGGGACAGGGACAGGGAGAGACCCAGTACTTC.

The chain couples TRBV6-1 to TRBJ2-7; D tentatively fits TRBD1 or TRBD2 (6 bases each). The CDR3 runs 13 residues. V was trimmed by 8 bases and J by 3 bases, leaving 14 bases between them. The germline V gene encodes CDR1 MNHNS and CDR2 SASEGT. CDR3 sequence reads: CASQGTGRYEQYF. Written as DNA, the CDR3 is TGTGCCAGCCAGGGGACTGGCCGCTACGAGCAGTACTTC.

The chain uses TRBV29-1 and TRBJ1-5; D is ambiguous. The CDR3 contains 12 residues. The germline CDR1 and CDR2 sequences are SQVTM and ANQGSEA. Trimming removed 4 bases at V and 3 bases at J, with 7 bases between. CDR3 bases: TGCAGCGTTGGACACGACAATCAGCCCCAGCATTTT. This encodes CSVGHDNQPQHF.

CDR3 region: CASTPGGWWTEAFF. In DNA, the CDR3 is TGTGCCAGTACTCCAGGGGGTTGGTGGACTGAAGCTTTCTTT. V and J are TRBV19 and TRBJ1-1, with 7 bases identical to TRBD1. V shed 7 bases and J 5 bases; nucleotides not matched to a gene: 10. The CDR3 runs 14 residues. CDR1 and CDR2 from the germline V gene are LNHDA and SQIVND (reference sequence).